One and the same sample provided the 5 T cell receptor beta chains below, sequenced in a study of blood T cell repertoires in COVID-19. The repertoire was sequenced with immunoSEQ multiplex PCR; TCRdb's copy has only in-frame clones and lacks some. Among under 300,000 clones listed, around four fifths were seen once. The sample taken for sequencing was peripheral blood. The receptors were sampled from a woman aged 55-75 years with active or convalescent COVID-19.

CDR3 region: CASSLDLGQGVYEQYF. CDR3 coding DNA: TGTGCCAGCAGCTTAGATTTGGGACAAGGGGTCTACGAGCAGTACTTC. The rearrangement links TRBV13 to TRBJ2-7; tentatively, D is TRBD1 (6 bases). The V gene's germline CDR1 is PRHDT and CDR2 FYEKMQ (reference sequence). The CDR3 spans 16 residues. V lost 1 base and J lost 3, with 16 bases in between.

The V and J genes are TRBV11-2 and TRBJ2-5, with D possibly TRBD1 on 5 matching bases. The germline V and J ends were trimmed by 5 bases and 5 bases, with 18 bases remaining between them. The CDR3 extends over 15 amino acids. Per germline, CDR1 SGHAT and CDR2 FQNNGV. The DNA for the CDR3 is TGTGCCAGCAGCGCCCAGGGTTATGGGCGGGAGACCCAGTACTTC. It encodes CASSAQGYGRETQYF.

The rearrangement uses TRBV15 and TRBJ1-6; D is undetermined. V was pared by 2 bases and J by 0 bases, with 8 bases between. The CDR3 totals 16 residues. From germline, CDR1 is LNHNV and CDR2 YYDKDF (reference sequence). The DNA for the CDR3 is TGTGCCACCAGCAGACTTAGGAGCTCCTATAATTCACCCCTCCACTTT. This sequence encodes CATSRLRSSYNSPLHF.

The rearrangement uses TRBV3-1 (or the pseudogene TRBV3-2) and TRBJ1-3; no clear D gene. This CDR3 is 14 amino acids long. With 2 bases removed from V and 0 bases from J, the gap between germline ends came to 5 bases. CDR1 LGHDT and CDR2 YNNKEL come from the germline V gene (reference sequence). CDR3 region: CASSQLSSGNTIYF. Written as DNA, the CDR3 is TGTGCCAGCAGCCAACTAAGCTCTGGAAACACCATATATTTT.

In this sample, this clone turned up once. The chain is built from TRBV30 and TRBJ1-4, with TRBD1 matching 8 bases. V shed 4 bases, J shed 6 bases, and the junction held 10 bases outside the gene matches. This CDR3 is 15 amino acids long. Germline-derived CDR1 and CDR2 are GTSNPN and SVGIG (reference sequence). The CDR3 sequence is CAWKTGAGFDEKLFF. The CDR3 DNA sequence: TGTGCCTGGAAGACAGGGGCGGGGTTCGATGAAAAACTGTTTTTT.